The rows below give T cell receptor beta chains drawn from one sample of a study of shared clonotypes between healthy human individuals. Sequencing used immunoSEQ multiplex PCR; TCRdb keeps in-frame clones, though not all of them. This table has hundreds of thousands of clones, roughly 72% appearing once. Sequenced material: memory CD4+ T cells sorted from blood. The receptors derive from a woman in her 30s in good health. CDR3s include the opening cysteine and the closing phenylalanine or tryptophan. A D gene is named only where the DNA matches it firmly. Clone size is stated in some rows and not others, as once, few, many or a class when expanded.

V gene	J gene	D gene	clone size	CDR3 length	CDR3 DNA	CDR3 protein
TRBV2	TRBJ1-2	-	-	14	TGTGCCAGCAGTGTAACAGGGCAGTGGTATGGCTACACCTTC	CASSVTGQWYGYTF
TRBV7-2	TRBJ1-5	-	-	14	TGTGCCAGCAGCCACGGGACGGCAAATCAGCCCCAGCATTTT	CASSHGTANQPQHF
TRBV28	TRBJ1-2	-	-	12	TGTGCCAGTACTCAGGGGTACTATGGCTACACCTTC	CASTQGYYGYTF
TRBV11-2	TRBJ2-3	-	-	12	TGTGCCAGCAGCCAAAACTATGATACGCAGTATTTT	CASSQNYDTQYF
TRBV5-4	TRBJ2-2	-	-	14	TGTGCCAGCAGCTTGGTTGGTCCCACCGGGGAGCTGTTTTTT	CASSLVGPTGELFF
TRBV5-4	TRBJ1-2	-	few	15	TGTGCCAGCAGCTTGGAGAGGGGGGACCGCTATGGCTACACCTTC	CASSLERGDRYGYTF
TRBV28	TRBJ2-1	-	many	14	TGTGCCAGCAGTCTTAGCGGACCCTGGGGTGAGCAGTTCTTC	CASSLSGPWGEQFF
TRBV15	TRBJ2-1	-	-	16	TGTGCCACCAGCAGAGTGGACCGGGACGTACACAATGAGCAGTTCTTC	CATSRVDRDVHNEQFF
TRBV4-2	TRBJ1-1	-	-	16	TGTGCCAGCAGCCACGGGACGGGCCCTGCGGGCACTGAAGCTTTCTTT	CASSHGTGPAGTEAFF
TRBV10-3	TRBJ2-1	-	once	12	TGTGCCATCAGTCCTGGGGCGTTTGAGCAGTTCTTC	CAISPGAFEQFF
TRBV27	TRBJ2-3	-	-	12	TGTGCCAGCAGTTTATTTGGCGCTACGCAGTATTTT	CASSLFGATQYF
TRBV30	TRBJ1-2	TRBD1	-	14	TGTGCCTGGAGTGTTAAGGGGGCGCGCTATGGCTACACCTTC	CAWSVKGARYGYTF
TRBV5-1	TRBJ1-2	-	-	14	TGCGCCAGCAGCTTGGAGGGCCGAGGCCATGGCTACACCTTC	CASSLEGRGHGYTF
TRBV23-1	TRBJ2-5	TRBD2	-	14	TGCGCCAGCAGTCACCCAACTAGCGAAGAGACCCAGTACTTC	CASSHPTSEETQYF
TRBV7-2	TRBJ1-5	-	-	16	TGTGCCAGCAGGCTGGACAGCCTGGTTGTCAATCAGCCCCAGCATTTT	CASRLDSLVVNQPQHF
TRBV28	TRBJ1-5	-	once	19	TGTGCCAGCAGTTTTCGCCCGGGATGGGACCAGTATAGCAATCAGCCCCAGCATTTT	CASSFRPGWDQYSNQPQHF
TRBV28	TRBJ1-1	TRBD1	-	16	TGTGCCAGCAGTTTAGGTCGGGGGACAGGGGACATTGAAGCTTTCTTT	CASSLGRGTGDIEAFF
TRBV5-4	TRBJ1-1	-	once	14	TGTGCCAGCAGCTTGGGTAGGGAGGTGACTGAAGCTTTCTTT	CASSLGREVTEAFF
TRBV18	TRBJ2-7	-	-	16	TGTGCCAGCTCACCAAGTCGGCCCGGCAGCTCCTACGAGCAGTACTTC	CASSPSRPGSSYEQYF
TRBV7-6	TRBJ2-1	-	-	15	TGTGCCAGCAGCTTATCGCCAGGCGTCCGAAATGAGCAGTTCTTC	CASSLSPGVRNEQFF
TRBV7-2	TRBJ1-2	-	-	15	TGTGCCAGCAGCTCCGAAATAGGACCAGGCTATGGCTACACCTTC	CASSSEIGPGYGYTF
TRBV2	TRBJ2-5	TRBD2	once	14	TGTGCCAGCAGTGCAGCGGGAGAGAGAGTGACCCAGTACTTC	CASSAAGERVTQYF
TRBV30	TRBJ1-1	-	once	13	TGTGCCTGGAGTGTAGGACTGAGCAGTGAAGCTTTCTTT	CAWSVGLSSEAFF
TRBV6-1	TRBJ2-3	TRBD1	-	13	TGTGCCAGCATATGGGACAGAGCAGATACGCAGTATTTT	CASIWDRADTQYF
TRBV5-5	TRBJ2-2	TRBD2	-	13	TGTGCCAGCAGCTTGACTAGCGCCGGGGAGCTGTTTTTT	CASSLTSAGELFF